This passage covers 13 T cell receptor beta chains from one sample sequenced in a study of T cell changes during pregnancy in multiple sclerosis. Assay: immunoSEQ multiplex PCR; the TCRdb copy retains only in-frame clones and omits some. Among more than 80,000 clones listed, about 89% were seen once. Material: PBMCs, obtained in the first trimester of pregnancy. The receptor set was obtained from a female donor in good health, serving as a control in a pregnancy study. Some clones in this sample may be carry-over from other donors' samples.

The J gene is TRBJ1-2, the V gene TRBV4-2, with 8 bases lining up with TRBD1. The CDR3 has 15 amino acids. V shed 5 bases and J 4 bases; nucleotides not matched to a gene: 9. CDR1 is LGHNA and CDR2 is YNFKEQ in the germline V gene. The CDR3 sequence: CASSTQGATGYGYTF. The CDR3 DNA reads TGTGCCAGCAGCACCCAGGGGGCAACCGGCTATGGCTACACCTTC.

The rearrangement uses TRBV7-5 and TRBJ2-7; the D segment call TRBD2 is taken from the table without a DNA check. TRBV7-5 is deemed a pseudogene. The CDR3 consists of 15 residues. The CDR3 DNA sequence: TGTGCCAGAAGCGCGATACTAGCGGCACTCTACGAGCAGTACTTC. Residues: CARSAILAALYEQYF.

The chain is built from TRBV6-5 and TRBJ1-2; no reliable D call. V lost 5 bases, J lost 6 bases, and 7 bases lay in between. The CDR3 runs to 11 residues. CDR1 and CDR2 from the germline V gene are MNHEY and SVGAGI. The CDR3 spells CASSPGDGYTF. The CDR3 DNA reads as TGTGCCAGCAGTCCCGGAGATGGCTACACCTTC.

This sequence joins TRBV29-1 and TRBJ1-2, with D unresolved. Germline V gives CDR1 SQVTM, CDR2 ANQGSEA. This CDR3 spans 14 amino acids. V lost 4 bases and J lost 0, with 12 bases in between. The CDR3, as DNA: TGCAGCGTTGGTACGGTAGCAGCTAACTATGGCTACACCTTC. It specifies CSVGTVAANYGYTF.

The J gene is TRBJ2-7, the V gene TRBV19, with 9 bases aligning to TRBD1. Losses at the gene ends were 2 bases for V and 6 bases for J; bases not matched to a gene: 5. Germline-derived CDR1 and CDR2 are LNHDA and SQIVND (reference sequence). CDR3 length: 14 residues. This chain's CDR3 is CASSITGGSGEQYF. DNA of the CDR3: TGTGCCAGTAGTATAACAGGGGGCTCCGGCGAGCAGTACTTC.

The chain uses TRBV11-2 and TRBJ2-7; D call uncertain. Per the germline V gene, CDR1 is SGHAT and CDR2 is FQNNGV. CDR3 size: 12 residues. Trimming removed 3 bases from V and 6 bases from J, with 9 bases in between. The CDR3 bases are TGTGCCAGCAGCTTTGGGCGCCTCGAGCAGTACTTC. It encodes CASSFGRLEQYF.

The chain links TRBV27 to TRBJ1-1; D is unresolved. Germline CDR1 is MNHEY and CDR2 is SMNVEV (reference sequence). Trimming left V 2 bases short and J 2 bases short, with 6 bases between. This CDR3 is 13 amino acids long. CDR3 in amino acids: CASSLTSNTEAFF. The CDR3 DNA sequence: TGTGCCAGCAGTTTAACTTCCAACACTGAAGCTTTCTTT.

This chain links TRBV19 with TRBJ1-6, with 7 bases that match TRBD1. The CDR3 spans 15 residues. J lost 5 bases, V lost 5 bases, and 6 bases had no gene match. Germline V gives CDR1 LNHDA, CDR2 SQIVND (reference sequence). Here the CDR3 DNA reads TGTGCCAGTAGTTCCTATGGACAGGATAATTCACCCCTCCACTTT. Amino acid sequence: CASSSYGQDNSPLHF. Together with reference TRBV19 and TRBJ1-6, the CDR3 gives the full variable domain: DGGITQSPKYLFRKEGQNVTLSCEQNLNHDAMYWYRQDPGQGLRLIYYSQIVNDFQKGDIAEGYSVSREKKESFPLTVTSAQKNPTAFYLCASSSYGQDNSPLHFGNGTRLTVT.

This chain links TRBV7-8 with TRBJ1-1, with 10 positions matching TRBD1. CDR1 is SGHVS and CDR2 is FQNEAQ in the germline V gene. The J segment lost 6 bases and the V segment lost 2 bases, leaving 6 bases of the junction unmatched. This CDR3 region has 15 residues. As DNA, the CDR3 is TGTGCCAGCAGCTTACCTCGACAGGGGGCGGCTGAAGCTTTCTTT. Its protein is CASSLPRQGAAEAFF.

Only one count was recorded for this clone. The rearrangement links TRBV7-6 to TRBJ1-6, with 8 nucleotides matching TRBD1. Germline trimming cut 3 bases from V and 8 bases from J; bases unmatched to any gene: 3. This CDR3 has 14 amino acids. From germline, CDR1 is SGHVS and CDR2 FNYEAQ. The CDR3 loop is CASSFSTGDSPLHF. In DNA form, the CDR3 reads TGTGCCAGCAGCTTTTCGACAGGGGATTCACCCCTCCACTTT.

The rearrangement uses TRBV28 and TRBJ1-4; possibly TRBD1 for D (6 bases). Germline V lookup: CDR1 MDHEN, CDR2 SYDVKM. V lost 4 bases and J lost 8, with 17 bases in between. There are 15 residues in the CDR3. CDR3 nucleotide sequence: TGTGCCAGCAGTTCACCCAGACAGGCAGACGAAAAACTGTTTTTT. Translating gives CASSSPRQADEKLFF.

The chain couples TRBV5-6 to TRBJ1-2; the D gene is possibly TRBD1 (5 bases). Germline V CDR1 and CDR2: SGHDT, YYEEEE. V was trimmed by 0 bases and J by 2 bases, leaving 8 bases between them. The CDR3 length is 14 residues. The CDR3 here is CASSLGQINYGYTF. CDR3 sequence (DNA): TGTGCCAGCAGCTTGGGACAGATCAACTATGGCTACACCTTC.

The CDR3 DNA follows: TGCGCCAGCAGTTCTTTAGCGGGAGAGTACAATGAGCAGTTCTTC. Translated, it gives CASSSLAGEYNEQFF. The J gene is TRBJ2-1, the V gene TRBV4-3, with 9 bases aligning to TRBD2. The CDR3 consists of 15 residues. In germline, CDR1 is LGHNA, CDR2 YSLEER. J gave up 4 bases and V 6 bases, and 7 bases lay outside the gene matches.